The clone carrying this T cell receptor beta chain was counted ten times or more. Authors of the study amplified TCR beta CDR3 regions from RNA transcripts. Using the HTBI primer set, a first-round RT-PCR was run on the TCR CDR3. TCRdb called the multiplex PCR reads again in MiXCR, with one record for every CDR3 protein. The table includes approximately 710,000 distinct CDR3 sequences, around 15% detected once. The germline V gene encodes CDR1 MDHEN and CDR2 SYDVKM. V lost 6 bases to trimming and J lost 0 bases, with 9 bases between them. The CDR3 has 14 amino acids. Hyperthyroidism of Graves' type that showed no ophthalmopathy progression within 18 months was stable. Disease duration under 2 months; hyperthyroidism patients were aged 18 to 65. Clinical symptoms, serum thyroxine, TRAb, thyroid ultrasound and orbital computed tomography informed diagnoses. This sample was taken from a study of T cells in Graves' hyperthyroidism and ophthalmopathy.

Input material: blood. This receptor was identified in a man aged 50-60 years with Graves' hyperthyroidism. The V call is TRBV28, the J call TRBJ1-3; weak D call: TRBD1 (5 bases). CDR3 nucleotide sequence: TGTGCCAGCAGAGGGGCTTCCTCTGGAAACACCATATATTTT. It yields the protein CASRGASSGNTIYF.